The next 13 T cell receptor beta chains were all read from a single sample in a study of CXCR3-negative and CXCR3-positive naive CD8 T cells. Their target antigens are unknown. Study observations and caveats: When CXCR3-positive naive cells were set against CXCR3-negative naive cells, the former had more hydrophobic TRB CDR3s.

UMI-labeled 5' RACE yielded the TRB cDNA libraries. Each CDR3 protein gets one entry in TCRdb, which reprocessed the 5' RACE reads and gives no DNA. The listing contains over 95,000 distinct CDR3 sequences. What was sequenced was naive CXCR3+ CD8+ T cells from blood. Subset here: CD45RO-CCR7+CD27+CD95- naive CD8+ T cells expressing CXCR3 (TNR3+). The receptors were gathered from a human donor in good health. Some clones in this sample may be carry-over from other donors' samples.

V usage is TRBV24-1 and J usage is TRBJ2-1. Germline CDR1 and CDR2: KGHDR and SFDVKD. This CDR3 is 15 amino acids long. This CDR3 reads CATSDFGGSYNEQFF.

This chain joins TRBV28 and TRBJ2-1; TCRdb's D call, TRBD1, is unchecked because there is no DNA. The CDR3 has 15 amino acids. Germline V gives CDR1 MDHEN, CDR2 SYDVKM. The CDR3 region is CASSLYPGGDNEQFF.

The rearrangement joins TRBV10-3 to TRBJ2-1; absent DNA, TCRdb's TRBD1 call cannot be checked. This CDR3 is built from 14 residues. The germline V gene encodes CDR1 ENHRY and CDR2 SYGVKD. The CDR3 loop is CAIRTGFVQNEQFF.

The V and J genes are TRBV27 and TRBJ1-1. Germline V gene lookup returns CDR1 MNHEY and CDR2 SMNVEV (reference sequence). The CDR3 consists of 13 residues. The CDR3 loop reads CASSFTVNTEAFF.

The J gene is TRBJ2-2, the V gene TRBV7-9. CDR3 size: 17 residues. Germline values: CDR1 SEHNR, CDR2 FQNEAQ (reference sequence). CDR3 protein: CASSHERINRNTGELFF. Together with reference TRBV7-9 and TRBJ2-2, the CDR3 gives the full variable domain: DTGVSQNPRHKITKRGQNVTFRCDPISEHNRLYWYRQTLGQGPEFLTYFQNEAQLEKSRLLSDRFSAERPKGSFSTLEIQRTEQGDSAMYLCASSHERINRNTGELFFGEGSRLTVL.

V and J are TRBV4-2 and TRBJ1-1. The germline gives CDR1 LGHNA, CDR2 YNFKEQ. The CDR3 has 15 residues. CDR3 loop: CASSQGRALNTEAFF.

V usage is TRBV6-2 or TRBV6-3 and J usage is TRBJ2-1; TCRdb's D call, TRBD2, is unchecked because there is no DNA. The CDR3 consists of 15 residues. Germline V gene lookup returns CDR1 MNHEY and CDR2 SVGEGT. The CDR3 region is CASSYPLGLAVEQFF.

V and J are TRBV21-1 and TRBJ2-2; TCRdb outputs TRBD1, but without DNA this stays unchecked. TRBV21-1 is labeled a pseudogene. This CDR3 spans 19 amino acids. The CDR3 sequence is CASSKGPAGTQRHTGELFF.

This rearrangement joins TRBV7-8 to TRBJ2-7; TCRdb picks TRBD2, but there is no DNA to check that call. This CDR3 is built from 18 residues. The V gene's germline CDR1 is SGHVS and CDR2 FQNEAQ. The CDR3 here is CASSLLVGGGVTDYEQYF.

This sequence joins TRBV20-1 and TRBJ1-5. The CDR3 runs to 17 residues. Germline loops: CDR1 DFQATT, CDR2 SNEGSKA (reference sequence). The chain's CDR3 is CSARGQGRKYSNQPQHF.

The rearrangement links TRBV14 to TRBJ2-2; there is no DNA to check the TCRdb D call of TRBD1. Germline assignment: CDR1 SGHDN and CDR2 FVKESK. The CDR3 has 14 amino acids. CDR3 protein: CASSQGTNTGELFF.

This chain's CDR3 is CASSLLYGLRDRHQETQYF. V is TRBV5-1 and J is TRBJ2-5. This CDR3 contains 19 residues. Germline values: CDR1 SGHRS, CDR2 YFSETQ.

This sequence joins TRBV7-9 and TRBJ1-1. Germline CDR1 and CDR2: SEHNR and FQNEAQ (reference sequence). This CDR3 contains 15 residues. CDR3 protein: CASSLAPGQATEAFF.